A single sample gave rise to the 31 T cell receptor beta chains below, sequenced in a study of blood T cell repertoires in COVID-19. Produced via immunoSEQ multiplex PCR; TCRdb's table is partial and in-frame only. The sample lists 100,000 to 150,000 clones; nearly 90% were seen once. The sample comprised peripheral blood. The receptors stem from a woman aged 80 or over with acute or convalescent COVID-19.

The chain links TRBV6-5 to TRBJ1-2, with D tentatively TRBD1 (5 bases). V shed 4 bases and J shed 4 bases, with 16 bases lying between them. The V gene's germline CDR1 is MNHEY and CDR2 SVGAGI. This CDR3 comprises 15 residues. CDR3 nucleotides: TGTGCCAGCAGTTTCCGGCCGCAGGGCCGCTATGGCTACACCTTC. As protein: CASSFRPQGRYGYTF.

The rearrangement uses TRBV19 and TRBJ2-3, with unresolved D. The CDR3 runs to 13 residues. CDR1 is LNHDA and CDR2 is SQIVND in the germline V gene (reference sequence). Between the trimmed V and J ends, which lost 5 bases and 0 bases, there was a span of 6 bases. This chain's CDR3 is CASSSQSTDTQYF. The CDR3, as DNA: TGTGCCAGTAGTTCGCAGAGCACAGATACGCAGTATTTT.

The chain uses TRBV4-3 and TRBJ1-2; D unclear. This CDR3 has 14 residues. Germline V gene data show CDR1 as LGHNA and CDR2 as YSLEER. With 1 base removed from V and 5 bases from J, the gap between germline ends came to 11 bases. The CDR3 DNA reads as TGCGCCAGCAGCCAAGTCCTGGGCGGGTATGGCTACACCTTC. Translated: CASSQVLGGYGYTF.

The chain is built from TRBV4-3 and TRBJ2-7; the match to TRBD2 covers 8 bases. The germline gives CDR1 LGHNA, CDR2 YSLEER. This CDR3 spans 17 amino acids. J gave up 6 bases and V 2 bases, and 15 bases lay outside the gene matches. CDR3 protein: CASSQIVSNARGGEQYF. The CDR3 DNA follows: TGCGCCAGCAGCCAAATTGTCTCAAACGCCCGGGGGGGCGAGCAGTACTTC.

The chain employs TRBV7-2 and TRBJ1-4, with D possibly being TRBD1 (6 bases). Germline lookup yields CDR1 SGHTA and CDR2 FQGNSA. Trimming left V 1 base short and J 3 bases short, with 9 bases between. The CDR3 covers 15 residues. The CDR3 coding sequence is TGTGCCAGCAGCTTAGACAGGGCACCTAATGAAAAACTGTTTTTT. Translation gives CASSLDRAPNEKLFF.

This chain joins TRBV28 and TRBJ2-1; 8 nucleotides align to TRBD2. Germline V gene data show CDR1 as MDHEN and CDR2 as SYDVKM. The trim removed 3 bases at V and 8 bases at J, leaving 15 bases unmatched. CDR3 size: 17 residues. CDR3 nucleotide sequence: TGTGCCAGCAGTTTCCAGGGCCGGAGCGGGAGTGCCGATGAGCAGTTCTTC. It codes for CASSFQGRSGSADEQFF.

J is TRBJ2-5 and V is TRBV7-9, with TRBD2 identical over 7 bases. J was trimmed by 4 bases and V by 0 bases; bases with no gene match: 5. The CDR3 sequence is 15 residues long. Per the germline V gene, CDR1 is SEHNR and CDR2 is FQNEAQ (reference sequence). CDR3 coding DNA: TGTGCCAGCAGCTTAGCAGAAATAGCGGGAGAGACCCAGTACTTC. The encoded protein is CASSLAEIAGETQYF.

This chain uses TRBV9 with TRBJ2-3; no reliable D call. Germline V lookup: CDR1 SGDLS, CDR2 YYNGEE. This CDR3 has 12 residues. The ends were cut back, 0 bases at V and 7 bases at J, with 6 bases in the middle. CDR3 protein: CASSVEEYTQYF. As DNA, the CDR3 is TGTGCCAGCAGCGTAGAGGAGTATACGCAGTATTTT. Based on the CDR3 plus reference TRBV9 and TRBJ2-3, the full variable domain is DSGVTQTPKHLITATGQRVTLRCSPRSGDLSVYWYQQSLDQGLQFLIQYYNGEERAKGNILERFSAQQFPDLHSELNLSSLELGDSALYFCASSVEEYTQYFGPGTRLTVL.

CDR3: CASSLEGQGIRNEQYF. Written as DNA, the CDR3 is TGTGCCAGCAGCTTGGAGGGACAGGGGATCCGGAACGAGCAGTACTTC. The chain has TRBV6-2 or TRBV6-3 and TRBJ2-7; 10 bases are a match to TRBD1. The CDR3 runs 16 residues. V lost 6 bases, J lost 5 bases, and 13 bases stayed unmatched. Germline CDR1 and CDR2: MNHEY and SVGEGT.

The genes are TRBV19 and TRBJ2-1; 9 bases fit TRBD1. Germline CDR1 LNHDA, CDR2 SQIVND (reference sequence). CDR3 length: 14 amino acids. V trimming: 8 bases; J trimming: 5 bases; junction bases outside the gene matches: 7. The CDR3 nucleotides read TGTGCCAGTGAAGGGACAGGGTACAACAATGAGCAGTTCTTC. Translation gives CASEGTGYNNEQFF.

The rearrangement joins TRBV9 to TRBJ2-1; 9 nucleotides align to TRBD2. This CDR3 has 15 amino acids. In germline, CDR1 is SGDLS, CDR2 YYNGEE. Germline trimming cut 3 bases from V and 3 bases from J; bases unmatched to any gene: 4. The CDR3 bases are TGTGCCAGCAGCGGGCGGGAGGGCCTCTACAATGAGCAGTTCTTC. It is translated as CASSGREGLYNEQFF.

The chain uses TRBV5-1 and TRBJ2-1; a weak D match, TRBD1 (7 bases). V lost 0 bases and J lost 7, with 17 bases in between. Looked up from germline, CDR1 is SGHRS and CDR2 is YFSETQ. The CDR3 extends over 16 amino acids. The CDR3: CASSLDGTVRGNEQFF. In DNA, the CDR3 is TGCGCCAGCAGCTTGGATGGGACAGTTCGGGGGAATGAGCAGTTCTTC. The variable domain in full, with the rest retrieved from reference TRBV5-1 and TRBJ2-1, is KAGVTQTPRYLIKTRGQQVTLSCSPISGHRSVSWYQQTPGQGLQFLFEYFSETQRNKGNFPGRFSGRQFSNSRSEMNVSTLELGDSALYLCASSLDGTVRGNEQFFGPGTRLTVL.

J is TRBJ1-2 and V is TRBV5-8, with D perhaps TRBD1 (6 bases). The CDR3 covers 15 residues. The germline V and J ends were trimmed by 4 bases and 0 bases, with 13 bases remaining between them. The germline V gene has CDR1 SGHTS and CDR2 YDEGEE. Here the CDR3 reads CASSLTGIPNYGYTF. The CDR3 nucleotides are TGTGCCAGCAGCCTAACAGGGATTCCTAACTATGGCTACACCTTC. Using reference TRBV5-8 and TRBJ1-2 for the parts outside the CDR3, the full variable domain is EAGVTQSPTHLIKTRGQQATLRCSPISGHTSVYWYQQALGLGLQFLLWYDEGEERNRGNFPPRFSGRQFPNYSSELNVNALELEDSALYLCASSLTGIPNYGYTFGSGTRLTVV.

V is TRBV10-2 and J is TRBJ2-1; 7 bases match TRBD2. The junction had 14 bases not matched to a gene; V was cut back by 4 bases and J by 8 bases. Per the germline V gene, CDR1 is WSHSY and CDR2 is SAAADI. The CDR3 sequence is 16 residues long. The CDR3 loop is CASSGWGGGHTDEQFF. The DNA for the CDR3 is TGCGCCAGCAGTGGATGGGGCGGGGGTCACACGGATGAGCAGTTCTTC.

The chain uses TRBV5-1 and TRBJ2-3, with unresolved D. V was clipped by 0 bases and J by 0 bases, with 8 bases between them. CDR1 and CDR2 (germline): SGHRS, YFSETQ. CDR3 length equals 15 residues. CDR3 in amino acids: CASSLAPLSTDTQYF. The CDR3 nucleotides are TGCGCCAGCAGCTTGGCGCCGCTAAGCACAGATACGCAGTATTTT.

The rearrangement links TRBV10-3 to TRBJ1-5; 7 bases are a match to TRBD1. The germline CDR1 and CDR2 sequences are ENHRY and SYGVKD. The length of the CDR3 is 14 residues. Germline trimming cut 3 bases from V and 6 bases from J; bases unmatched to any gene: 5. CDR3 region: CAISDDRGPQPQHF. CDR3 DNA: TGTGCCATCAGTGATGATAGGGGGCCTCAGCCCCAGCATTTT.

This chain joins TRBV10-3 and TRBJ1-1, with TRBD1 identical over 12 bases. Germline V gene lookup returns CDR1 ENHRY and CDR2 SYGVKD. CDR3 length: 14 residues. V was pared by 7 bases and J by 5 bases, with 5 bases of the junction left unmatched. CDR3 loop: CAIKGTGGRTEAFF. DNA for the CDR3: TGTGCCATCAAAGGGACAGGGGGCCGGACTGAAGCTTTCTTT.

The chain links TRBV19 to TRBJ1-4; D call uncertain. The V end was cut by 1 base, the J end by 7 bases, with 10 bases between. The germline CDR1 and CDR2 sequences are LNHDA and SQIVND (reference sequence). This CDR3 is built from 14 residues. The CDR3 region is CASSIVGEGEKLFF. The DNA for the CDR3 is TGTGCCAGTAGTATAGTCGGGGAAGGTGAAAAACTGTTTTTT.

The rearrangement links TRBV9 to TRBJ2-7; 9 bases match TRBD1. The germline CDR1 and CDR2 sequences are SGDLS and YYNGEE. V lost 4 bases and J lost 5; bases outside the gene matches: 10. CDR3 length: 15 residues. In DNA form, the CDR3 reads TGTGCCAGCAGCAGTACACTGGACAGGGGACACGAGCAGTACTTC. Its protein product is CASSSTLDRGHEQYF.

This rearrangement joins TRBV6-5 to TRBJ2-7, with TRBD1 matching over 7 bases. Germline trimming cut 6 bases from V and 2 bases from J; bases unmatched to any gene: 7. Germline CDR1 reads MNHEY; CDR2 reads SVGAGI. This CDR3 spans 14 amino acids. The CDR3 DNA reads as TGTGCCAGCAGCTATGAAACAGGGGCCTACGAGCAGTACTTC. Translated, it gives CASSYETGAYEQYF.

The CDR3 nucleotides read TGTGCCAGCAGCCCACCCGGGAGGCTAACCTACGAGCAGTACTTC. Translated: CASSPPGRLTYEQYF. This rearrangement joins TRBV11-1 to TRBJ2-7; the match to TRBD2 covers 7 bases. The CDR3 consists of 15 residues. With V trimmed by 5 bases and J by 2 bases, 9 bases remained unmatched. Germline CDR1 and CDR2: SGHAT and FQDESV (reference sequence).

The CDR3 reads CASGTGAATNEKLFF. CDR3 sequence (DNA): TGCGCCAGCGGTACAGGGGCCGCAACTAATGAAAAACTGTTTTTT. The V call is TRBV5-1, the J call TRBJ1-4; the match to TRBD1 covers 7 bases. Germline V gene data show CDR1 as SGHRS and CDR2 as YFSETQ. The junction had 6 bases not matched to a gene; V was cut back by 7 bases and J by 0 bases. This CDR3 has 15 amino acids.

The CDR3 region has the DNA TGTGCCAGTAGGAGGTCGGATTGGGAAAAACTGTTTTTT. This sequence encodes CASRRSDWEKLFF. The chain couples TRBV19 to TRBJ1-4; D gene ambiguous. Trimming removed 6 bases from V and 8 bases from J, with 13 bases in between. The germline V gene has CDR1 LNHDA and CDR2 SQIVND (reference sequence). This CDR3 comprises 13 residues. The entire variable domain, with the rest obtained from reference TRBV19 and TRBJ1-4, is as follows: DGGITQSPKYLFRKEGQNVTLSCEQNLNHDAMYWYRQDPGQGLRLIYYSQIVNDFQKGDIAEGYSVSREKKESFPLTVTSAQKNPTAFYLCASRRSDWEKLFFGSGTQLSVL.

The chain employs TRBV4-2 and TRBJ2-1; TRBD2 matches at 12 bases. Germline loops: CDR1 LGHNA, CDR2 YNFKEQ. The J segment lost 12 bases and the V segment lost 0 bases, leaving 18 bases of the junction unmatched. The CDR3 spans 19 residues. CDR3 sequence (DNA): TGTGCCAGCAGCCAAGATCCTAGCGGGAGGGTTCGGGGACCACGGCCGCAGTTCTTC. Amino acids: CASSQDPSGRVRGPRPQFF.

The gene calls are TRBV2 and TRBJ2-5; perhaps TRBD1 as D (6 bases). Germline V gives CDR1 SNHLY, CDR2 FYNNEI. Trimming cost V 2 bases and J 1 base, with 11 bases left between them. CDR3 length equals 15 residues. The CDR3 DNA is TGTGCCAGCAGTGAAAGGGGGACGGGCCAAGAGACCCAGTACTTC. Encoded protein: CASSERGTGQETQYF.

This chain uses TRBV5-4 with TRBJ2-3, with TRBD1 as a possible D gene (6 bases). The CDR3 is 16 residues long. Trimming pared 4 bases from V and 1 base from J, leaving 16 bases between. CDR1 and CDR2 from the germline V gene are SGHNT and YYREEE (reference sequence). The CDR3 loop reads CASSVTGIFGTDTQYF. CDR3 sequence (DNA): TGTGCCAGCAGCGTCACAGGGATCTTCGGCACAGATACGCAGTATTTT.

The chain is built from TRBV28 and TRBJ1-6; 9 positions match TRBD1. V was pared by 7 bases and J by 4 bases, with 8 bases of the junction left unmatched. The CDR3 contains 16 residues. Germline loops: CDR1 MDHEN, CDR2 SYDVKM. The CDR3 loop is CASKSTGGGYNSPLHF. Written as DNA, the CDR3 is TGTGCCAGCAAATCGACAGGGGGGGGTTATAATTCACCCCTCCACTTT.

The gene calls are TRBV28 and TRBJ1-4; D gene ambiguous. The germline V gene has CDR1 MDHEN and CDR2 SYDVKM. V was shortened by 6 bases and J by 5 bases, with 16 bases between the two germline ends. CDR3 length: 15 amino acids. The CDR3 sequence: CASSPGGIYNEKLFF. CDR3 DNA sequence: TGTGCCAGCAGCCCTGGCGGGATTTACAATGAAAAACTGTTTTTT.

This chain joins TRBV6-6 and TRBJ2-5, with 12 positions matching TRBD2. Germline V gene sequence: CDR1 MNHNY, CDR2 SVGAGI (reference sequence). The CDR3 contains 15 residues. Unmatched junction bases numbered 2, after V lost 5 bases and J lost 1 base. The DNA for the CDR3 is TGTGCCAGCAGTGTGACTAGCGGGAGCCAAGAGACCCAGTACTTC. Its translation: CASSVTSGSQETQYF.

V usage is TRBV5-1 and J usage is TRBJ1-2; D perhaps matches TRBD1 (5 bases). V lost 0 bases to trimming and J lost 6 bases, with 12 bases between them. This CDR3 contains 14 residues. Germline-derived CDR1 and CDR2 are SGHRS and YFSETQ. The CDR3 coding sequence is TGCGCCAGCAGCTTGGCCGAAGGGGAGGATGGCTACACCTTC. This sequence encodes CASSLAEGEDGYTF.

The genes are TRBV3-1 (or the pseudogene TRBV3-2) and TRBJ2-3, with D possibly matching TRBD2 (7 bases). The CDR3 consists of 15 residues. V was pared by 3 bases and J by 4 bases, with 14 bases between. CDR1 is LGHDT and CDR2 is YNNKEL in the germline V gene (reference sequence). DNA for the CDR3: TGTGCCAGCAGCCAGGGGGGGGCCTGGGCAGATACGCAGTATTTT. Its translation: CASSQGGAWADTQYF.